Following are 24 T cell receptor beta chains from one sample sequenced in a study of neurological immune-mediated disorders. TCRdb re-analysed the 5' RACE reads in MiXCR, keeping a single row per CDR3 protein. The repertoire includes more than 13,000 distinct CDR3 sequences, 5.5% to 7% of them detected once, and roughly a quarter sits in the top ten. The sequencing sample was made of CD8+ T cells from blood. These receptors were taken from a woman in her forties in good health.

This clonotype was detected ten times or more. V is TRBV28 and J is TRBJ2-7; D uncertain. V was clipped by 4 bases and J by 3 bases, with 10 bases between them. CDR1 is MDHEN and CDR2 is SYDVKM in the germline V gene. The CDR3 runs 13 residues. CDR3 DNA sequence: TGTGCCAGCAGTTGGGGAAAAAGCTACGAGCAGTACTTC. Amino acid sequence: CASSWGKSYEQYF.

This clonotype was seen ten or more times. The chain joins TRBV2 to TRBJ1-6; 12 positions match TRBD1. V was pared by 3 bases and J by 7 bases, with 4 bases of the junction left unmatched. Germline V gives CDR1 SNHLY, CDR2 FYNNEI. This CDR3 has 16 residues. The CDR3 sequence: CASSDGTGGWNSPLHF. CDR3 bases: TGTGCCAGCAGTGATGGGACAGGGGGCTGGAATTCACCCCTCCACTTT.

This clonotype was detected many times. The chain couples TRBV4-1 to TRBJ2-1; possibly TRBD1 or TRBD2 for D (5 bases each). Trimming left V 1 base short and J 5 bases short, with 12 bases between. The CDR3 covers 15 residues. Germline lookup yields CDR1 MGHRA and CDR2 YSYEKL. In nucleotides, the CDR3 is TGCGCCAGCAGCCAAGGTCCTAGCAGGGACAATGAGCAGTTCTTC. Its protein is CASSQGPSRDNEQFF.

This clonotype was seen repeatedly, ten times or more. The rearrangement uses TRBV12-3 or TRBV12-4 and TRBJ2-1, with no clear D. The length of the CDR3 is 14 residues. Between the trimmed V and J ends, which lost 1 base and 3 bases, there was a span of 7 bases. CDR3 amino acids: CASSLDLGYNEQFF. CDR3 DNA: TGTGCCAGCAGTTTAGACCTGGGCTACAATGAGCAGTTCTTC.

This clonotype was counted many times. V usage is TRBV6-5 and J usage is TRBJ1-2, with D hard to call. CDR1 and CDR2 (germline): MNHEY, SVGAGI. This CDR3 has 13 amino acids. Trimming took off 3 bases at V and 8 bases at J, with 13 bases between the two ends. CDR3 in DNA: TGTGCCAGCAGTTATACTTTTGTGGGAGGCTACACCTTC. Translation gives CASSYTFVGGYTF.

In its sample, this clonotype is medium-sized. The chain combines TRBV5-1 with TRBJ1-1; TRBD1 matches 10 bases. Germline V gene lookup returns CDR1 SGHRS and CDR2 YFSETQ. The CDR3 runs to 18 residues. V gave up 4 bases and J gave up 0 bases; unmatched junction bases: 12. The CDR3 nucleotides read TGCGCCAGCAGCGCAGGTAGTAGACAGGGGGCCCTGAACACTGAAGCTTTCTTT. Amino acid sequence: CASSAGSRQGALNTEAFF.

This clonotype was found many times. The chain links TRBV29-1 to TRBJ2-1; D unresolved. Trimming took 8 bases from V and 8 from J, leaving 19 bases between them. The germline CDR1 and CDR2 sequences are SQVTM and ANQGSEA. This CDR3 is 13 amino acids long. CDR3: CSIGTTAVDEQFF. CDR3 nucleotides: TGCAGCATAGGAACGACGGCCGTGGATGAGCAGTTCTTC.

This clonotype was observed many times. The rearrangement links TRBV28 to TRBJ2-3; D gene unclear. V lost 5 bases and J 0 bases, leaving 18 bases between the germline ends. The CDR3 has 17 residues. CDR1 and CDR2 (germline): MDHEN, SYDVKM. CDR3 bases: TGTGCCAGCAGTCTAATACTTGAGAAGGATAGCACAGATACGCAGTATTTT. Its protein product is CASSLILEKDSTDTQYF.

This clonotype has at least ten counts. This chain links TRBV4-2 with TRBJ1-1; D remains unclear. This CDR3 has 17 amino acids. The V gene's germline CDR1 is LGHNA and CDR2 YNFKEQ. V shed 0 bases and J shed 1 base, with 15 bases lying between them. The CDR3 is CASSQDFGDGENTEAFF. As DNA, the CDR3 is TGTGCCAGCAGCCAAGATTTCGGGGATGGGGAGAACACTGAAGCTTTCTTT.

This clonotype was counted at least ten times. V gene TRBV5-1 combines with J gene TRBJ1-1; D is unresolved. Trimming left V 0 bases short and J 4 bases short, with 10 bases between. The CDR3 has 14 amino acids. Germline CDR1 reads SGHRS; CDR2 reads YFSETQ. In DNA form, the CDR3 reads TGCGCCAGCAGCTTGGTAGGAGTGGGCACTGAAGCTTTCTTT. Translated, it gives CASSLVGVGTEAFF.

This clonotype was detected many times. The rearrangement uses TRBV15 and TRBJ2-1; the D gene is possibly TRBD2 (6 bases). The CDR3 runs 14 residues. With 0 bases removed from V and 7 bases from J, the gap between germline ends came to 10 bases. CDR1 is LNHNV and CDR2 is YYDKDF in the germline V gene (reference sequence). For the CDR3, the DNA is TGTGCCACCAGCAGAGATCGGGAGTGGAATGAGCAGTTCTTC. Its protein is CATSRDREWNEQFF.

In this sample, this clonotype turned up many times. The CDR3 sequence is CSANRGQNTEAFF. DNA for the CDR3: TGCAGTGCTAACAGGGGGCAGAACACTGAAGCTTTCTTT. The V call is TRBV20-1, the J call TRBJ1-1; 9 bases align to TRBD1. The germline gives CDR1 DFQATT, CDR2 SNEGSKA (reference sequence). The CDR3 length is 13 residues. With V trimmed by 4 bases and J by 1 base, 1 base remained unmatched.

There are many counts of this clonotype. As DNA, the CDR3 is TGTGCCAGCAGTTACTTTCAGGGTAGCACAGATACGCAGTATTTT. Protein: CASSYFQGSTDTQYF. V gene TRBV6-5 combines with J gene TRBJ2-3; D may be TRBD1 (5 bases). Per germline, CDR1 MNHEY and CDR2 SVGAGI. The V gene lost 1 base and the J gene lost 0 bases, with 8 bases spanning the gap. The CDR3 has 15 amino acids.

This clonotype showed up many times. This chain connects TRBV6-5 to TRBJ2-5; 13 nucleotides agree with TRBD2. Germline lookup yields CDR1 MNHEY and CDR2 SVGAGI. J was trimmed by 3 bases and V by 6 bases; bases with no gene match: 4. The CDR3 totals 15 residues. Here the CDR3 DNA reads TGTGCCAGCAGCCCCGGGACTAGCGGGGAAGAGACCCAGTACTTC. Protein product: CASSPGTSGEETQYF.

This clonotype has ten or more counts. The gene calls are TRBV12-3 or TRBV12-4 and TRBJ2-1; 12 nucleotides align to TRBD2. With V trimmed by 7 bases and J by 8 bases, 9 bases remained unmatched. This CDR3 is built from 15 residues. The CDR3 is CASNNLAGGPDEQFF. The CDR3 DNA reads TGTGCCAGCAATAACCTAGCGGGAGGGCCGGATGAGCAGTTCTTC.

In its sample, this clonotype was seen many times. This chain connects TRBV13 to TRBJ2-7, with D perhaps TRBD1 (6 bases). The germline gives CDR1 PRHDT, CDR2 FYEKMQ (reference sequence). The CDR3 length is 14 residues. Trimming removed 5 bases at V and 7 bases at J, with 18 bases between. The CDR3 region is CASSRGTRDGEQYF. In nucleotides, the CDR3 is TGTGCCAGCAGCAGGGGGACAAGGGATGGGGAGCAGTACTTC.

This chain connects TRBV7-9 to TRBJ2-3; D call uncertain. In germline, CDR1 is SEHNR, CDR2 FQNEAQ (reference sequence). Trimming took off 5 bases at V and 8 bases at J, with 14 bases between the two ends. This CDR3 has 13 residues. Written as DNA, the CDR3 is TGTGCCAGCAGCCTAATCCAGTGGCCTACGCAGTATTTT. It encodes CASSLIQWPTQYF.

Ten or more counts support this clonotype. A read error is possible here, since a much larger clone lies one base away. The CDR3 loop reads CSAFDSRDRGREAFF. In DNA, the CDR3 is TGCAGTGCTTTCGACTCCCGGGACAGGGGGCGCGAGGCTTTCTTT. V usage is TRBV20-1 and J usage is TRBJ1-1, with 12 positions matching TRBD1. V lost 5 bases and J lost 11; bases outside the gene matches: 15. The CDR3 consists of 15 residues. CDR1 is DFQATT, CDR2 SNEGSKA, per germline (reference sequence).

This clonotype was seen many times. This sequence joins TRBV5-1 and TRBJ2-7; no definite D call. CDR1 is SGHRS and CDR2 is YFSETQ in the germline V gene. V lost 2 bases and J lost 3, with 3 bases in between. This CDR3 comprises 11 residues. CDR3 sequence reads: CASSFLYEQYF. The CDR3 coding sequence is TGCGCCAGCAGCTTCCTCTACGAGCAGTACTTC.

This clonotype has at least ten counts. The gene calls are TRBV12-3 or TRBV12-4 and TRBJ2-7, with D tentatively TRBD2 (6 bases). Trimming left V 6 bases short and J 2 bases short, with 14 bases between. The CDR3 totals 14 residues. The CDR3, as DNA: TGTGCCAGCAGGGTAGCGCGGGGAACCTACGAGCAGTACTTC. This codes for CASRVARGTYEQYF.

The V gene is TRBV9, the J gene TRBJ2-1; 7 positions match TRBD2. The CDR3 runs to 14 residues. Germline assignment: CDR1 SGDLS and CDR2 YYNGEE. V shed 3 bases, J shed 9 bases, and the junction held 9 bases outside the gene matches. The CDR3 reads CASSDGLVRGEQFF. CDR3 nucleotide sequence: TGTGCCAGCAGCGACGGACTAGTTCGGGGTGAGCAGTTCTTC.

This clonotype was detected many times. The J gene is TRBJ2-7, the V gene TRBV27; 9 nucleotides match TRBD1. There are 15 residues in the CDR3. Trimming took 6 bases from V and 3 from J; bases not matched to a gene: 9. The germline gives CDR1 MNHEY, CDR2 SMNVEV (reference sequence). CDR3 in DNA: TGTGCCAGCAGGGACTCCGGGACAGGGTTCTACGAGCAGTACTTC. It translates to CASRDSGTGFYEQYF.

The table lists this clonotype with many counts. The V call is TRBV7-8, the J call TRBJ1-5, with 10 bases identical to TRBD1. Germline V gene data show CDR1 as SGHVS and CDR2 as FQNEAQ. The V and J ends lost 4 bases and 2 bases, in that order; junction bases with no gene match: 2. The CDR3 loop spans 15 amino acids. CDR3 nucleotide sequence: TGTGCCAGCAGCTGGGGGACAGGGGGCAATCAGCCCCAGCATTTT. It is translated as CASSWGTGGNQPQHF.

This clonotype was seen ten or more times. V and J are TRBV12-3 or TRBV12-4 and TRBJ1-2; D is perhaps TRBD1 (6 bases). CDR3 length: 14 residues. V lost 4 bases to trimming and J lost 5 bases, with 14 bases between them. The CDR3 region is CASSSKEGGYGYTF. The CDR3, as DNA: TGTGCCAGCAGTTCCAAGGAGGGGGGTTATGGCTACACCTTC.